This T cell receptor (beta chain) was captured by sequencing in a study of cytomegalovirus exposure and HLA in healthy donors. Overall study findings and caveats: Equally common other TCR beta chains were less clonally expanded than HLA-associated ones, a later analysis found.

The CDR3 has 13 amino acids. Germline CDR1 and CDR2: MNHEY and SMNVEV (reference sequence). V lost 5 bases and J 3 bases, leaving 11 bases between the germline ends. As concerns this clone: Its cognate antigen is unknown.

13 Jbeta primers and 60 Vbeta primers were used for the PCR. The method was immunoSEQ multiplex PCR; TCRdb's version includes in-frame clones alone and lacks a portion of them. The sample has some 200,000 clones, around four fifths seen once. Sequenced material: PBMCs. The TCR originated in a young woman in good health and CMV-seronegative. The chain employs TRBV27 and TRBJ2-7, with D possibly TRBD2 on 5 matching bases. This CDR3 reads CASSPAALYEQYF. For the CDR3, the DNA is TGTGCCAGCAGTCCAGCGGCCCTCTACGAGCAGTACTTC.